This T cell receptor (beta chain) appears in the sequencing data of a study of blood T cells in healthy people across ages. This clonotype has only a few counts. A J-beta primer mix and a sample-barcoded 5' primer were used in a second PCR of roughly 6 to 11 cycles. Every cDNA molecule carried a tag from a template-switch adaptor bearing 12 random nucleotides. TCRdb re-called the 5' RACE reads with MiXCR, one entry per CDR3 protein. The sample has roughly 900,000 distinct CDR3 sequences; 45% to 50% are singletons. The germline V gene encodes CDR1 SGHRS and CDR2 YFSETQ. The CDR3 loop spans 15 amino acids. V was cut by 5 bases and J by 4 bases, with 16 bases left in between.

V and J are TRBV5-1 and TRBJ1-5; D is ambiguous. The sequenced sample was blood. This TCR was recovered from a young man in good health. This chain's CDR3 is CASRPTDGRNQPQHF. In DNA form, the CDR3 reads TGCGCCAGCAGGCCCACGGACGGACGTAATCAGCCCCAGCATTTT.